This T cell receptor (beta chain) was observed in a study of PD-1 blockade in classical Hodgkin lymphoma. The germline gives CDR1 SEHNR, CDR2 FQNEAQ (reference sequence). J was trimmed by 2 bases and V by 10 bases; bases with no gene match: 5. This CDR3 has 13 residues. Measured with immunoSEQ multiplex PCR; TCRdb has only the in-frame clones, and not every one. The sample lists around 2,500 clones; around 60% were seen once. The time point was: cycle 4 day 1 (C4D1), after five to seven weeks of nivolumab. Every one of the patients relapsed after autologous stem cell transplantation (brentuximab vedotin exposure was variable). Magnetic negative selection, applied to thawed PBMCs, was used to isolate the CD8+ T cells.

The input for sequencing was CD8+ T cells from blood, taken before the fourth cycle of nivolumab. This sequence was found in a human donor with classical Hodgkin lymphoma. The chain couples TRBV7-9 to TRBJ2-3; 8 positions agree with TRBD2. The CDR3 sequence: CAILAEATDTQYF. The DNA of the CDR3 is TGTGCCATACTAGCGGAAGCCACAGATACGCAGTATTTT.